These 24 T cell receptor beta chains share one sample of origin, sequenced in a study of resident and recirculating memory T cells in vitiligo. Assay: immunoSEQ multiplex PCR; the TCRdb copy retains only in-frame clones and omits some. The sample holds about 42,000 clones; about 93% are singletons and the top ten take roughly 4.5%. What was sequenced was blood. The receptors here all came from a male donor with vitiligo.

The CDR3 here is CASSSHLGLEETQYF. The CDR3 DNA follows: TGTGCCAGCAGCTCCCACCTGGGACTTGAAGAGACCCAGTACTTC. The genes are TRBV5-5 and TRBJ2-5; TRBD2 is a possible D gene (6 bases). The V and J ends lost 3 bases and 3 bases respectively, with 15 bases between them. CDR1 and CDR2 (germline): SGHKS, YYEKEE (reference sequence). The CDR3 consists of 15 residues.

The chain is built from TRBV29-1 and TRBJ2-7; maybe TRBD1 (8 bases). CDR3 length: 14 residues. Germline V gene lookup returns CDR1 SQVTM and CDR2 ANQGSEA. Trimming shortened V by 4 bases and J by 5 bases, and 18 bases separated the two germline ends. CDR3 coding DNA: TGCAGCGTTGTGGGGGGGCAGGGGGCGGACGAGCAGTACTTC. This encodes CSVVGGQGADEQYF.

Worth noting for this clone: The junction departs from the called germline gene at one end, perhaps through a read error. This chain uses TRBV6-5 with TRBJ2-2; D might be TRBD2 (5 bases). CDR3 length: 12 amino acids. Germline values: CDR1 MNHEY, CDR2 SVGAGI. The CDR3 sequence is CASSRYTGELLF. CDR3 DNA: TGTGCCAGCAGCCGATACACCGGGGAGCTGCTTTTT.

The chain's CDR3 is CASSPGQGATDTQYF. The CDR3 DNA is TGTGCCAGCAGTCCAGGACAGGGGGCCACAGATACGCAGTATTTT. The rearrangement joins TRBV6-5 to TRBJ2-3; 11 positions match TRBD1. CDR1 is MNHEY and CDR2 is SVGAGI in the germline V gene. The CDR3 consists of 15 residues. The V and J ends lost 5 bases and 2 bases, in that order; junction bases with no gene match: 3.

The gene calls are TRBV6-5 and TRBJ1-3; D remains ambiguous. Germline lookup yields CDR1 MNHEY and CDR2 SVGAGI. The CDR3 contains 14 residues. V was cut by 2 bases and J by 0 bases, with 5 bases left in between. In DNA, the CDR3 is TGTGCCAGCAGTTACACAGCCTCTGGAAACACCATATATTTT. Translating gives CASSYTASGNTIYF.

This chain's CDR3 is CASSLASETAYLYGYTF. CDR3 in DNA: TGTGCCAGCAGCTTAGCTTCGGAGACAGCTTATCTCTATGGCTACACCTTC. The chain combines TRBV7-8 with TRBJ1-2; maybe TRBD1 (5 bases). Trimming shortened V by 0 bases and J by 4 bases, and 18 bases separated the two germline ends. Germline lookup yields CDR1 SGHVS and CDR2 FQNEAQ. CDR3 size: 17 residues.

The gene calls are TRBV4-3 and TRBJ2-1; a weak D match, TRBD2 (5 bases). CDR1 LGHNA and CDR2 YSLEER come from the germline V gene. V lost 0 bases and J 3 bases, leaving 15 bases between the germline ends. This CDR3 is built from 17 residues. CDR3 nucleotide sequence: TGCGCCAGCAGCCAAGATATTGCAACGGGGTACTACAATGAGCAGTTCTTC. Translation: CASSQDIATGYYNEQFF.

CDR3 coding DNA: TGCGCCAGCAGCCAAGACGTGACAGGTACCTTGGGGGAGCAGTACTTC. Translated: CASSQDVTGTLGEQYF. This chain links TRBV4-3 with TRBJ2-7; tentatively, D is TRBD1 (6 bases). This CDR3 region has 16 residues. Trimming cost V 0 bases and J 7 bases, with 19 bases left between them. Per the germline V gene, CDR1 is LGHNA and CDR2 is YSLEER.

This clone is a singleton in its sample. This chain connects TRBV2 to TRBJ1-1, with D maybe TRBD1 (6 bases). The CDR3 is made up of 15 amino acids. Trimming pared 10 bases from V and 2 bases from J, leaving 20 bases between. Germline loops: CDR1 SNHLY, CDR2 FYNNEI. CDR3 sequence (DNA): TGTGCCACCTTTATAAACAGGGTCCCAAACACTGAAGCTTTCTTT. Amino acids: CATFINRVPNTEAFF.

The chain uses TRBV4-1 and TRBJ2-3; 9 nucleotides line up with TRBD2. This CDR3 has 18 residues. Germline V lookup: CDR1 MGHRA, CDR2 YSYEKL. The J segment lost 1 base and the V segment lost 2 bases, leaving 10 bases of the junction unmatched. CDR3 nucleotide sequence: TGCGCCAGCAGCCAACAAAGCCTAGAGCGGGGGGGCACAGATACGCAGTATTTT. Translation: CASSQQSLERGGTDTQYF.

The V and J genes are TRBV19 and TRBJ2-1; D ambiguous. CDR1 is LNHDA, CDR2 SQIVND, per germline (reference sequence). Trimming took 0 bases from V and 3 from J, leaving 9 bases between them. The CDR3 runs to 15 residues. This CDR3 is CASSIEADYYNEQFF. CDR3 in DNA: TGTGCCAGTAGTATAGAGGCAGATTACTACAATGAGCAGTTCTTC.

This clone came up once. The chain uses TRBV5-4 and TRBJ1-4, with a weak D call TRBD1 (5 bases). V lost 1 base and J 10 bases, leaving 14 bases between the germline ends. CDR1 is SGHNT and CDR2 is YYREEE in the germline V gene (reference sequence). The CDR3 has 14 amino acids. CDR3 nucleotide sequence: TGTGCCAGCAGCTTGCAAGTGACAGAAGGAAAACTGTTTTTT. It codes for CASSLQVTEGKLFF.

This rearrangement joins TRBV9 to TRBJ1-6, with D unclear. The CDR3 loop spans 17 amino acids. V was cut by 0 bases and J by 0 bases, with 10 bases left in between. Germline V gene lookup returns CDR1 SGDLS and CDR2 YYNGEE. The CDR3 region is CASSVAVTSSYNSPLHF. DNA for the CDR3: TGTGCCAGCAGCGTAGCTGTCACGAGCTCCTATAATTCACCCCTCCACTTT.

V is TRBV29-1 and J is TRBJ2-5; 7 bases line up with TRBD1. Germline CDR1 and CDR2: SQVTM and ANQGSEA. After removal of 6 bases from V and 2 bases from J, the junction contained 12 bases not matched to a gene. This CDR3 has 15 amino acids. The CDR3 sequence is CSVAKLGTEQETQYF. The DNA for the CDR3 is TGCAGCGTGGCGAAGCTCGGGACAGAACAAGAGACCCAGTACTTC.

The chain uses TRBV5-1 and TRBJ2-5; unclear D gene. V was pared by 4 bases and J by 1 base, with 11 bases between. From germline, CDR1 is SGHRS and CDR2 YFSETQ. The CDR3 loop spans 14 amino acids. CDR3 amino acids: CASSPLSGQETQYF. CDR3 nucleotide sequence: TGCGCCAGCAGCCCCTTATCGGGCCAAGAGACCCAGTACTTC.

The V call is TRBV9, the J call TRBJ1-2; D remains ambiguous. This CDR3 comprises 14 residues. In germline, CDR1 is SGDLS, CDR2 YYNGEE. The V and J ends lost 0 bases and 6 bases respectively, with 12 bases between them. Here the CDR3 DNA reads TGTGCCAGCAGCGTAGGTGGTTTGGGAGATGGCTACACCTTC. It codes for CASSVGGLGDGYTF.

The J gene is TRBJ2-7, the V gene TRBV29-1; D is unclear. CDR3 length equals 11 residues. Looked up from germline, CDR1 is SQVTM and CDR2 is ANQGSEA. The V end was cut by 4 bases, the J end by 3 bases, with 7 bases between. In nucleotides, the CDR3 is TGCAGCGTTGGAGGCAGCTACGAGCAGTACTTC. As protein: CSVGGSYEQYF.

This clone was observed a single time. This chain connects TRBV7-6 to TRBJ2-1, with D possibly matching TRBD1 (5 bases). Trimming stripped 6 bases from V and 10 bases from J, with 10 bases between. This CDR3 is 11 amino acids long. Germline CDR1 and CDR2: SGHVS and FNYEAQ. CDR3 loop: CASSQGFEQFF. The CDR3 coding sequence is TGTGCCAGCAGTCAGGGCTTCGAGCAGTTCTTC.

The chain recombines TRBV18 with TRBJ2-7; a weak D match, TRBD2 (5 bases). CDR1 and CDR2 from the germline V gene are KGHSH and LQKENI. With 4 bases removed from V and 0 bases from J, the gap between germline ends came to 13 bases. The CDR3 is 15 amino acids. The CDR3 bases are TGTGCCAGCTCACGAGACGGGATCAGCTCCTACGAGCAGTACTTC. It yields the protein CASSRDGISSYEQYF.

The chain employs TRBV5-5 and TRBJ1-2; D possibly corresponds to TRBD1 (6 bases). V shed 4 bases and J shed 0 bases, with 10 bases lying between them. The CDR3 extends over 14 amino acids. CDR1 is SGHKS, CDR2 YYEKEE, per germline (reference sequence). CDR3: CASSGGLANYGYTF. DNA of the CDR3: TGTGCCAGCAGCGGGGGCCTCGCTAACTATGGCTACACCTTC.

This chain connects TRBV7-3 to TRBJ1-6; 7 bases match TRBD1. The junction had 2 bases not matched to a gene; V was cut back by 3 bases and J by 0 bases. Germline V gives CDR1 SGHTA, CDR2 FQGTGA. This CDR3 contains 16 residues. The chain's CDR3 is CASSLTGSSYNSPLHF. CDR3 bases: TGTGCCAGCAGCTTGACAGGGAGCTCCTATAATTCACCCCTCCACTTT.

The chain has TRBV18 and TRBJ2-6; weak D call: TRBD1 (6 bases). The CDR3 sequence is 15 residues long. Trimming left V 6 bases short and J 0 bases short, with 9 bases between. The germline V gene encodes CDR1 KGHSH and CDR2 LQKENI. CDR3 residues: CASSPDSSGANVLTF. The CDR3 DNA follows: TGTGCCAGCTCTCCGGACAGCTCTGGGGCCAACGTCCTGACTTTC.

The chain links TRBV14 to TRBJ1-2; D ambiguous. The germline CDR1 and CDR2 sequences are SGHDN and FVKESK. The V end was cut by 0 bases, the J end by 1 base, with 6 bases between. The CDR3 is 14 residues long. The CDR3 protein is CASSQDWSNYGYTF. CDR3 in DNA: TGTGCCAGCAGCCAAGATTGGAGTAACTATGGCTACACCTTC. The full variable domain, rest sourced from reference TRBV14 and TRBJ1-2, is EAGVTQFPSHSVIEKGQTVTLRCDPISGHDNLYWYRRVMGKEIKFLLHFVKESKQDESGMPNNRFLAERTGGTYSTLKVQPAELEDSGVYFCASSQDWSNYGYTFGSGTRLTVV.

This chain joins TRBV28 and TRBJ1-2; weak D call: TRBD1 (5 bases). Trimming took 7 bases from V and 4 from J, leaving 16 bases between them. Germline lookup yields CDR1 MDHEN and CDR2 SYDVKM. The CDR3 spans 14 residues. The CDR3 region is CASTAAGGGYGYTF. In DNA form, the CDR3 reads TGTGCCAGCACCGCTGCCGGGGGGGGCTATGGCTACACCTTC.